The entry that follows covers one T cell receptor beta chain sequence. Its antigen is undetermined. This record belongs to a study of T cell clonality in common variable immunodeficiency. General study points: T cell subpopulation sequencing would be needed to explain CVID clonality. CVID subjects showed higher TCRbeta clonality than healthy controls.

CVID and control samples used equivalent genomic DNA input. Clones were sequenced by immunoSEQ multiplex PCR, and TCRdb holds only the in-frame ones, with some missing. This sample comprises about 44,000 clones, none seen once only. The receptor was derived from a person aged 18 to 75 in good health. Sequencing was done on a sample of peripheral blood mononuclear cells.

CDR3 DNA (partial): TGTGCCAGCAGCTCCCGGGGGGAGGGT. Translating gives CASSSRGEG. The CDR3, in full, reads CASSSRGEGQYF. The chain carries TRBV7-3 and TRBJ2-4; TRBD2 agrees at 7 bases. From the germline J gene comes the end of the CDR3, since the read stops 3 residues before it. The CDR3 is 12 residues long. CDR1 and CDR2 from the germline V gene are SGHTA and FQGTGA. The full variable domain, completed using reference TRBV7-3 and TRBJ2-4, is GAGVSQTPSNKVTEKGKYVELRCDPISGHTALYWYRQSLGQGPEFLIYFQGTGAADDSGLPNDRFFAVRPEGSVSTLKIQRTERGDSAVYLCASSSRGEGQYFGAGTRLSVL.